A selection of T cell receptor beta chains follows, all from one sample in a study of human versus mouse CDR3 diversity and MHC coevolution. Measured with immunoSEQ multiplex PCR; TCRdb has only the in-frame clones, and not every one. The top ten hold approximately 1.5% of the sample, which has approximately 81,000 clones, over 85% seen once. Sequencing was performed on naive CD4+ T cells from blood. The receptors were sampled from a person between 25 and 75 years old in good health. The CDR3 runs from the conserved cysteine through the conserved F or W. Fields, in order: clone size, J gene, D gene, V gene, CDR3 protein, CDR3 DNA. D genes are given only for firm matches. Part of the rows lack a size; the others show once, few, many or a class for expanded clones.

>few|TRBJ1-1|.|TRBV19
CASGGNTEAFF
TGTGCCTCGGGGGGGAACACTGAAGCTTTCTTT
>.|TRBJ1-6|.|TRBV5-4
CASSFVSQGKNSPLHF
TGTGCCAGCAGCTTCGTCTCTCAGGGGAAAAATTCACCCCTCCACTTT
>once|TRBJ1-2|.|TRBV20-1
CSLYSLSGYTF
TGCAGTCTTTACTCTTTATCGGGCTACACCTTC
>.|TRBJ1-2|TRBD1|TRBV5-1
CASSLPEQGALGYTF
TGCGCCAGCAGCTTGCCGGAACAGGGGGCCCTAGGCTACACCTTC
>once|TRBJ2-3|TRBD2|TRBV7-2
CASSFGGRAWGDTQYF
TGTGCCAGCAGCTTCGGCGGGAGGGCCTGGGGCGATACGCAGTATTTT
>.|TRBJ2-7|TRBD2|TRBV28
CASSLGGGPYEQYF
TGTGCCAGCAGTTTAGGGGGGGGACCGTACGAGCAGTACTTC
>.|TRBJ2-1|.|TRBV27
CASSPWAGAPNNEQFF
TGTGCCAGCAGTCCGTGGGCGGGGGCCCCTAACAATGAGCAGTTCTTC
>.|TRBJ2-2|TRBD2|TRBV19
CASSASGRSTGELFF
TGTGCCAGTAGTGCTAGCGGGAGGTCCACCGGGGAGCTGTTTTTT
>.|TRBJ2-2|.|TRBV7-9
CASSSRGPITNTGELFF
TGTGCCAGCAGCTCCAGGGGCCCGATCACGAACACCGGGGAGCTGTTTTTT
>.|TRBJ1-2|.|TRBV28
CASSPSDYGYTF
TGTGCCAGCAGCCCTTCGGACTATGGCTACACCTTC
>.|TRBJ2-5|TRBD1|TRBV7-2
CASSQATGGYETQYF
TGTGCCAGCAGCCAAGCGACAGGGGGGTATGAGACCCAGTACTTC
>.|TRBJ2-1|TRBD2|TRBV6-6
CASHRTGGFYEQFF
TGTGCCAGCCATAGAACGGGAGGGTTCTATGAGCAGTTCTTC
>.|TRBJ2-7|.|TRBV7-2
CASSPLAAEGYEQYF
TGTGCCAGCAGCCCTTTAGCGGCGGAGGGCTACGAGCAGTACTTC
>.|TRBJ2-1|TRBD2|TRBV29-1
CSVEGPSGRGNEQFF
TGCAGCGTTGAAGGACCTAGCGGGAGGGGGAATGAGCAGTTCTTC
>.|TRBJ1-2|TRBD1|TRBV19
CASTPTGTLNYGYTF
TGTGCCAGTACCCCGACAGGGACACTTAACTATGGCTACACCTTC
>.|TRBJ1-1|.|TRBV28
CAVRGTTEAFF
TGTGCCGTGAGGGGGACCACTGAAGCTTTCTTT
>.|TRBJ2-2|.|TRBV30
CAWSVLTLYTGELFF
TGTGCCTGGAGTGTACTCACCCTTTACACCGGGGAGCTGTTTTTT
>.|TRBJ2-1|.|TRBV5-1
CASSLARGIPNEQFF
TGCGCCAGCAGCTTGGCCCGAGGGATACCCAATGAGCAGTTCTTC
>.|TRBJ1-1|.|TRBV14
CASRAGLNTEAFF
TGTGCCAGCAGGGCAGGGCTGAACACTGAAGCTTTCTTT
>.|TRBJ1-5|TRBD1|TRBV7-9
CASSRDRGAQPQHF
TGTGCCAGCAGCAGGGACAGGGGTGCCCAGCCCCAGCATTTT
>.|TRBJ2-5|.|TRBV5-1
CASSGAAGLQETQYF
TGCGCCAGCAGCGGGGCCGCAGGGCTACAAGAGACCCAGTACTTC
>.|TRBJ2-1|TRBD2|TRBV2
CASHPGGYNEQFF
TGTGCCAGCCATCCGGGAGGGTACAATGAGCAGTTCTTC
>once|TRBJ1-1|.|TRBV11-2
CASSSRFGQNTEAFF
TGTGCCAGCAGCTCTCGTTTTGGCCAGAACACTGAAGCTTTCTTT
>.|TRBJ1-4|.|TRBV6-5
CASSYLRGSNEKLFF
TGTGCCAGCAGTTACTTAAGGGGGTCTAATGAAAAACTGTTTTTT
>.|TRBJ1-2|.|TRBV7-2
CASSLEGDSNYGYTF
TGTGCCAGCAGCTTGGAGGGCGACAGCAACTATGGCTACACCTTC
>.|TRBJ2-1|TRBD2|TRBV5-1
CASSLNWASGQNEQFF
TGCGCCAGCAGCTTGAACTGGGCTAGCGGGCAGAATGAGCAGTTCTTC
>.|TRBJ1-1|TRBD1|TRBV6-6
CASRAGGLNTEAFF
TGTGCCAGCAGGGCAGGGGGATTGAACACTGAAGCTTTCTTT
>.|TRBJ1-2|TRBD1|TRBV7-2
CASSPMGQTNYGYTF
TGTGCCAGCAGCCCGATGGGACAGACTAACTATGGCTACACCTTC
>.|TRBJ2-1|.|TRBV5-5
CASSFGPSNEQFF
TGTGCCAGCAGCTTTGGCCCAAGCAATGAGCAGTTCTTC
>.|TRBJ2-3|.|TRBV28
CASPPGGGRATDTQYF
TGTGCCAGCCCTCCCGGGGGAGGACGGGCGACAGATACGCAGTATTTT
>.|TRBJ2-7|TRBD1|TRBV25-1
CASTRGTEASEQYF
TGTGCCAGCACCAGGGGGACCGAGGCCTCCGAGCAGTACTTC
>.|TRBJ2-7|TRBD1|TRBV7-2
CASSADRGRYEQYF
TGTGCCAGCAGCGCCGACAGGGGAAGGTACGAGCAGTACTTC
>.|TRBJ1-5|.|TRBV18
CASSQGESNQPQHF
TGTGCCAGCTCACAGGGGGAGAGCAATCAGCCCCAGCATTTT
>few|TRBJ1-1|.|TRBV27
CASSDRPGTEAFF
TGTGCCAGCAGCGACAGACCCGGGACTGAAGCTTTCTTT
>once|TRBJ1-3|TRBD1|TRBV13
CASGGTGYSGNTIYF
TGTGCCAGCGGCGGGACAGGATACTCTGGAAACACCATATATTTT
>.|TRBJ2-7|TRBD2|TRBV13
CASSLGRLAGEQYF
TGTGCCAGCAGCTTAGGGCGGCTAGCGGGTGAGCAGTACTTC